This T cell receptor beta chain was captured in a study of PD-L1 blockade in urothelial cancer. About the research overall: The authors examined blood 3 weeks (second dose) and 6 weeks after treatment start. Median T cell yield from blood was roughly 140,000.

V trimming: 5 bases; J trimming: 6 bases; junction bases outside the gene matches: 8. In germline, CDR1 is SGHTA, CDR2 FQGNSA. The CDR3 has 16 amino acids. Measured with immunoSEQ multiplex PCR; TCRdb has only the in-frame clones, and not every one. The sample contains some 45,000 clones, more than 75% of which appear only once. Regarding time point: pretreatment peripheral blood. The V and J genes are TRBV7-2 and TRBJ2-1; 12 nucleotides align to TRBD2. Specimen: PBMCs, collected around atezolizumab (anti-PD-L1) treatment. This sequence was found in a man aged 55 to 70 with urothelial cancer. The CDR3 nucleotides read TGTGCCAGCAGCAGACCTAGCGGGAGGGCCCCCAATGAGCAGTTCTTC. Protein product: CASSRPSGRAPNEQFF.